These 9 T cell receptor beta chains originate from one sample sequenced in a study of T cell responses to AZD1222 COVID-19 vaccine. TCRdb keeps only in-frame clones here, not all; method: immunoSEQ multiplex PCR. Among about 160,000 clones listed, approximately 91% were seen once. The sequences come from peripheral blood, collected on day 0 of AZD1222 vaccination. The receptors were gathered from an adult in good health.

The chain combines TRBV7-6 with TRBJ1-5; D is undetermined. This CDR3 comprises 17 residues. The V end lost 5 bases, the J end lost 2 bases, and 19 bases lay between the germline ends. Germline assignment: CDR1 SGHVS and CDR2 FNYEAQ. For the CDR3, the DNA is TGTGCCAGCAGCCCTGACCCAGACCCCGGCGGCAATCAGCCCCAGCATTTT. Encoded protein: CASSPDPDPGGNQPQHF.

The rearrangement joins TRBV29-1 to TRBJ1-4; D is unresolved. Trimming took 4 bases from V and 7 from J, leaving 13 bases between them. Germline V gene sequence: CDR1 SQVTM, CDR2 ANQGSEA. This CDR3 region has 13 residues. The CDR3 bases are TGCAGCGTTGGGGCGGGTCACGGTGAAAAACTGTTTTTT. Protein: CSVGAGHGEKLFF. Using reference TRBV29-1 and TRBJ1-4 for the parts outside the CDR3, the full variable domain is SAVISQKPSRDICQRGTSLTIQCQVDSQVTMMFWYRQQPGQSLTLIATANQGSEATYESGFVIDKFPISRPNLTFSTLTVSNMSPEDSSIYLCSVGAGHGEKLFFGSGTQLSVL.

This chain joins TRBV6-5 and TRBJ1-6; D not resolved. V gave up 3 bases and J gave up 5 bases, with 14 bases separating them. Germline V gene lookup returns CDR1 MNHEY and CDR2 SVGAGI. CDR3 length: 16 amino acids. CDR3 sequence (DNA): TGTGCCAGCAGTTATTTAGGACTCCCCAATAATTCACCCCTCCACTTT. It codes for CASSYLGLPNNSPLHF.

The gene calls are TRBV7-9 and TRBJ1-3, with 8 bases aligning to TRBD1. V was pared by 5 bases and J by 10 bases, with 7 bases of the junction left unmatched. The germline V gene has CDR1 SEHNR and CDR2 FQNEAQ (reference sequence). The CDR3 consists of 13 residues. The CDR3 spells CASSHGQGGTIYF. The CDR3 DNA sequence: TGTGCCAGCAGCCATGGACAGGGAGGGACCATATATTTT. The entire variable domain, with the rest obtained from reference TRBV7-9 and TRBJ1-3, is as follows: DTGVSQNPRHKITKRGQNVTFRCDPISEHNRLYWYRQTLGQGPEFLTYFQNEAQLEKSRLLSDRFSAERPKGSFSTLEIQRTEQGDSAMYLCASSHGQGGTIYFGEGSWLTVV.

The DNA for the CDR3 is TGCGCCAGCAGCTTGCAAGCCAGACATCAAGAGACCCAGTACTTC. Amino acid sequence: CASSLQARHQETQYF. The chain joins TRBV5-1 to TRBJ2-5; no reliable D call. CDR1 SGHRS and CDR2 YFSETQ come from the germline V gene. The CDR3 is 15 residues long. Trimming took off 1 base at V and 2 bases at J, with 12 bases between the two ends.

The chain recombines TRBV29-1 with TRBJ2-7; D uncertain. The CDR3 extends over 13 amino acids. The germline V gene encodes CDR1 SQVTM and CDR2 ANQGSEA. The germline V and J ends were trimmed by 1 base and 0 bases, with 7 bases remaining between them. For the CDR3, the DNA is TGCAGCGTTGAAGTCAAGGGCTCCTACGAGCAGTACTTC. Protein: CSVEVKGSYEQYF.

The gene calls are TRBV4-3 and TRBJ2-3; TRBD2 aligns across 7 bases. Germline CDR1 is LGHNA and CDR2 is YSLEER. The CDR3 totals 14 residues. V lost 4 bases to trimming and J lost 12 bases; unmatched junction nucleotides: 13. CDR3 coding DNA: TGCGCCAGCAGCCCCGGGGGATACGGGGGGAAACAGTATTTT. Translating it yields CASSPGGYGGKQYF.

This clone was observed a single time. The genes are TRBV6-5 and TRBJ1-2, with 10 nucleotides matching TRBD1. Germline V gives CDR1 MNHEY, CDR2 SVGAGI. V was clipped by 6 bases and J by 4 bases; unmatched bases: 8. There are 15 residues in the CDR3. The CDR3 DNA reads TGTGCCAGCAGAGACAGGGGGCAGTTTGGCTATGGCTACACCTTC. This translates into CASRDRGQFGYGYTF.

This chain links TRBV7-2 with TRBJ2-7; no definite D call. Germline V gene data show CDR1 as SGHTA and CDR2 as FQGNSA. The V end lost 5 bases, the J end lost 5 bases, and 13 bases lay between the germline ends. This CDR3 is 13 amino acids long. CDR3 in amino acids: CASSQRKVHEQYF. In DNA, the CDR3 is TGTGCCAGCAGCCAAAGAAAGGTCCACGAGCAGTACTTC.